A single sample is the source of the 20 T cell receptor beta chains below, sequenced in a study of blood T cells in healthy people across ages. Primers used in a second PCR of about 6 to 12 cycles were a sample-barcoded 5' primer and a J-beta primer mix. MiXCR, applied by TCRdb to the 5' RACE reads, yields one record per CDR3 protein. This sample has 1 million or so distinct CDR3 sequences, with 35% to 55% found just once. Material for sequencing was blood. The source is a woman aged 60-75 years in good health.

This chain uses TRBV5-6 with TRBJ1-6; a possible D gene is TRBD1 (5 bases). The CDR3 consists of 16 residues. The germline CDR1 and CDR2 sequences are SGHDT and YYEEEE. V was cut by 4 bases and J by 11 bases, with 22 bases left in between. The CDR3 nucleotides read TGTGCCAGCAGCCAACCCGGGACGCCCCCTTCGACACCCCTCCACTTT. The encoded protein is CASSQPGTPPSTPLHF.

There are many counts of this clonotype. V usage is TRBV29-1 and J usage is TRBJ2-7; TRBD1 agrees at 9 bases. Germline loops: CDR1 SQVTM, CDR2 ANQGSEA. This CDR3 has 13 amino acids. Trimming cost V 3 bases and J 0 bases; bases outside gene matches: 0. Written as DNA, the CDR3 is TGCAGCGTTGAGGACAGGGGCTCCTACGAGCAGTACTTC. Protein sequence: CSVEDRGSYEQYF.

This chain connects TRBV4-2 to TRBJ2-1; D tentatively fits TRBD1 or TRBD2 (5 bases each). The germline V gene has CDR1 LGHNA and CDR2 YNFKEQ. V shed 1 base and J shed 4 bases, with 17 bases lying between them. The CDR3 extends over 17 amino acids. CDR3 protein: CASSQGEGGTVYNEQFF. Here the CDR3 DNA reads TGTGCCAGCAGCCAAGGCGAGGGTGGGACCGTATACAATGAGCAGTTCTTC.

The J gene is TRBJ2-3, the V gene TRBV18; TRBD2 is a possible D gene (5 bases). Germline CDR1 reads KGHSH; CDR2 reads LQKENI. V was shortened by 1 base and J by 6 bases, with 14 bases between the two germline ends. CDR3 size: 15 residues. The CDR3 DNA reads TGTGCCAGCTCACCACAGCGGCGGGCTTGGGATACGCAGTATTTT. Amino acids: CASSPQRRAWDTQYF.

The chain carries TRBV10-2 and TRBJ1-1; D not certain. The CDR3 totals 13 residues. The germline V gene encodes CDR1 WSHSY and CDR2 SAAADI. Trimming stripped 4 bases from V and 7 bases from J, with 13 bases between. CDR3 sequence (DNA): TGCGCCAGCAGTGTCGCGGGAGGCGTTGAAGCTTTCTTT. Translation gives CASSVAGGVEAFF.

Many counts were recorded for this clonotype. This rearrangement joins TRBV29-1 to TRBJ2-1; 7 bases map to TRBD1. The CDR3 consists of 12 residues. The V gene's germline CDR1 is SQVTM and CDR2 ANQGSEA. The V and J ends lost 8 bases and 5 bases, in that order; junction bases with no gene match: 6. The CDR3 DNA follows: TGCAGCCTTCGGACAGGTCACAATGAGCAGTTCTTC. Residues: CSLRTGHNEQFF.

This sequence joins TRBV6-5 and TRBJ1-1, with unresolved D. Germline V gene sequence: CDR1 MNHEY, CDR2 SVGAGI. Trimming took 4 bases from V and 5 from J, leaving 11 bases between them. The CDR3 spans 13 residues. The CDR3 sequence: CASSWRGWTEAFF. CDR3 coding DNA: TGTGCCAGCAGTTGGCGGGGTTGGACTGAAGCTTTCTTT.

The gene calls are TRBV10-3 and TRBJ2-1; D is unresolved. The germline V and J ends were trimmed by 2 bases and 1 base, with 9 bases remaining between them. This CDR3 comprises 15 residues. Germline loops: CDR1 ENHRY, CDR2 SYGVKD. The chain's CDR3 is CAISETPGSYNEQFF. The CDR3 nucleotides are TGTGCCATCAGTGAGACCCCGGGTTCCTACAATGAGCAGTTCTTC.

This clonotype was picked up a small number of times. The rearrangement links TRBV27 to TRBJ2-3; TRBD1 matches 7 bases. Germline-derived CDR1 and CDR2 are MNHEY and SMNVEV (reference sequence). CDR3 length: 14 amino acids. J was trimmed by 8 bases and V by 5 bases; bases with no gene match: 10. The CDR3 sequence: CASSPQGVSSTQYF. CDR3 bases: TGTGCCAGCAGTCCCCAGGGGGTTTCTTCTACGCAGTATTTT.

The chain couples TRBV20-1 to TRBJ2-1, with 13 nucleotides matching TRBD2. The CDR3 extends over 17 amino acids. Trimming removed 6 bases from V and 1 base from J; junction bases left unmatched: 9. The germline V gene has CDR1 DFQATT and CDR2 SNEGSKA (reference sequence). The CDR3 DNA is TGCAGTGCCCCGAGTGGGACTAGCGGGAATTCCTACAATGAGCAGTTCTTC. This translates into CSAPSGTSGNSYNEQFF.

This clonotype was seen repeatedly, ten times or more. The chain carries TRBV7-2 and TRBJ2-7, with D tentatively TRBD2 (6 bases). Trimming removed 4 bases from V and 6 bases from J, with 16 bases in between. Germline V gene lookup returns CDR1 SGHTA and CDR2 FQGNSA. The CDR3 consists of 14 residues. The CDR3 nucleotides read TGTGCCAGCAGCTCAACGGGACTCCCCTCCGAGCAGTACTTC. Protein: CASSSTGLPSEQYF.

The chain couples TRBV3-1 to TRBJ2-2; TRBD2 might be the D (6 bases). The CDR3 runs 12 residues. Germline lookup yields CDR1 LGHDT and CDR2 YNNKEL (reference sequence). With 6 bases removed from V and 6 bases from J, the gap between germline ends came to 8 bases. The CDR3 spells CASRDYPGELFF. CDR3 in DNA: TGTGCCAGCAGGGACTACCCCGGGGAGCTGTTTTTT.

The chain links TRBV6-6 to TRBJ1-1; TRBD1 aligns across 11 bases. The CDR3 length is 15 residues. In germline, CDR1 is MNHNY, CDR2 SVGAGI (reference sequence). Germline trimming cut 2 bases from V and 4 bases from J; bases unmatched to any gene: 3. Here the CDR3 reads CASSYPGQGATEAFF. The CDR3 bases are TGTGCCAGCAGTTACCCTGGACAGGGGGCCACTGAAGCTTTCTTT.

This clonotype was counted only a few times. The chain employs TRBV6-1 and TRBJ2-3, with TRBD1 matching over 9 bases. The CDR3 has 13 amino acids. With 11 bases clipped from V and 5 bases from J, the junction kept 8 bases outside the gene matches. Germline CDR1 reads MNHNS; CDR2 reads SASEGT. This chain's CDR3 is CAARDRAIDTQYF. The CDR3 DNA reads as TGTGCCGCCCGGGACAGGGCGATAGATACGCAGTATTTT.

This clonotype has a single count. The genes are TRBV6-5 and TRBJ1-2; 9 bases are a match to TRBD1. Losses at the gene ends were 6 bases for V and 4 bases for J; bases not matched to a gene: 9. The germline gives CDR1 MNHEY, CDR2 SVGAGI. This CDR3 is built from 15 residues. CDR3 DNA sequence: TGTGCCAGCAGGCCAAGGACAGGGGACGGCTATGGCTACACCTTC. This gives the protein CASRPRTGDGYGYTF.

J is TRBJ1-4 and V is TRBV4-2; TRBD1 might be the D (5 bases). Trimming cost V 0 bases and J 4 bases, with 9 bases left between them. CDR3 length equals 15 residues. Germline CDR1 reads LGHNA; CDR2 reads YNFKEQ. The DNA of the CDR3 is TGTGCCAGCAGCCAAGAAAGTCAGGGTAATGAAAAACTGTTTTTT. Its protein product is CASSQESQGNEKLFF.

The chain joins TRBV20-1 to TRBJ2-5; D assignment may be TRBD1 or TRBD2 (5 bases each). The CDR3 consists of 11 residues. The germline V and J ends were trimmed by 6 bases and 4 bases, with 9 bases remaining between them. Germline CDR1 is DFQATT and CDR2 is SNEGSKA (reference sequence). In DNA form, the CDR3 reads TGCAGTGCCGAGGGGAGAGAGACCCAGTACTTC. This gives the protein CSAEGRETQYF.

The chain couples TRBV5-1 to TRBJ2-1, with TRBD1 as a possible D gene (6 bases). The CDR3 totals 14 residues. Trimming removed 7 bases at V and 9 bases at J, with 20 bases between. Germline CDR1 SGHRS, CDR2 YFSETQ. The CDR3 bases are TGCGCCAGCTGCCTAAATCAGGGGATTGGTGAGCAGTTCTTC. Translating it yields CASCLNQGIGEQFF. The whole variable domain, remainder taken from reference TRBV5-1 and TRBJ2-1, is KAGVTQTPRYLIKTRGQQVTLSCSPISGHRSVSWYQQTPGQGLQFLFEYFSETQRNKGNFPGRFSGRQFSNSRSEMNVSTLELGDSALYLCASCLNQGIGEQFFGPGTRLTVL.

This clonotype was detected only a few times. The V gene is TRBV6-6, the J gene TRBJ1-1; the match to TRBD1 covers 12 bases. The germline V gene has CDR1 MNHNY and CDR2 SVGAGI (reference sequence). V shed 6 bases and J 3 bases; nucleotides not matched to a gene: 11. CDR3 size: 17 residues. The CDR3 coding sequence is TGTGCCAGCAGACTCCGGGACAGGGGGCGTAGGGACACTGAAGCTTTCTTT. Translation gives CASRLRDRGRRDTEAFF.

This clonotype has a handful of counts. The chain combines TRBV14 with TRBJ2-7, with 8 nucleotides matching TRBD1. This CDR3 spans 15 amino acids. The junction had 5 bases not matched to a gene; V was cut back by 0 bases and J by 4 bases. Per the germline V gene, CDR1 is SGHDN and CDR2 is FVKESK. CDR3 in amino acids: CASSQDPNRGYEQYF. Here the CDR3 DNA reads TGTGCCAGCAGCCAAGATCCTAACAGGGGGTACGAGCAGTACTTC.